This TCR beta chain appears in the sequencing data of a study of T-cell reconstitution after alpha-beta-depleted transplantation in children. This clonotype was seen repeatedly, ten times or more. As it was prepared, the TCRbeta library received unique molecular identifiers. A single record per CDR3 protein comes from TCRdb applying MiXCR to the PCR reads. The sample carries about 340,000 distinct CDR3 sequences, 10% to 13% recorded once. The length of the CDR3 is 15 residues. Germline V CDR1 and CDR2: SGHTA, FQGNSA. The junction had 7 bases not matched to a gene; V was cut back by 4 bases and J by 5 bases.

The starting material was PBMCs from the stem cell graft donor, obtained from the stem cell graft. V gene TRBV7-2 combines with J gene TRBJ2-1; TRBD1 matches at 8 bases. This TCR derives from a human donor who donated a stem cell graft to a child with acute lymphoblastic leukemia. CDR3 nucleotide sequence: TGTGCCAGCAGCTACCGGGACAGGACGAACAATGAGCAGTTCTTC. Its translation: CASSYRDRTNNEQFF.